The 15 T cell receptor beta chains below come from one sample, sequenced in a study of identical twins. Using its own MiXCR run on the 5' RACE reads, TCRdb lists one record per CDR3 protein. Of more than 250,000 distinct CDR3 sequences in the sample, approximately 8.5% were seen once. This sample also belongs to another study, concerning yellow fever vaccine responses in identical twins.

The sequencing input was memory (CD45RO+) T cells sorted from blood. The receptors come from a woman under 30 in good health.

This chain connects TRBV20-1 to TRBJ2-2; no definite D call. Trimming shortened V by 2 bases and J by 0 bases, and 4 bases separated the two germline ends. Germline lookup yields CDR1 DFQATT and CDR2 SNEGSKA (reference sequence). The CDR3 has 13 amino acids. CDR3 nucleotides: TGCAGTGCTAGACCTCCGAACACCGGGGAGCTGTTTTTT. It encodes CSARPPNTGELFF.

A few counts support this clonotype. The J gene is TRBJ2-1, the V gene TRBV6-2 or TRBV6-3; TRBD2 matches 7 bases. J lost 8 bases, V lost 0 bases, and 13 bases had no gene match. The germline CDR1 and CDR2 sequences are MNHEY and SVGEGT. This CDR3 has 17 residues. DNA of the CDR3: TGTGCCAGCAGTTACTCTGAGGGAGGCGGGAGACGGTATGAGCAGTTCTTC. Its translation is CASSYSEGGGRRYEQFF.

CDR3 sequence: CASSLELGNTGELFF. CDR3 bases: TGTGCCAGCAGCTTAGAGCTGGGGAACACCGGGGAGCTGTTTTTT. The chain couples TRBV13 to TRBJ2-2; no clear D. This CDR3 is 15 amino acids long. The germline V gene encodes CDR1 PRHDT and CDR2 FYEKMQ (reference sequence). Between the trimmed V and J ends, which lost 1 base and 1 base, there was a span of 7 bases. Full variable domain (rest looked up from reference TRBV13 and TRBJ2-2): AAGVIQSPRHLIKEKRETATLKCYPIPRHDTVYWYQQGPGQDPQFLISFYEKMQSDKGSIPDRFSAQQFSDYHSELNMSSLELGDSALYFCASSLELGNTGELFFGEGSRLTVL.

This clonotype was seen ten or more times. The rearrangement joins TRBV5-6 to TRBJ2-1; 10 positions match TRBD2. CDR1 is SGHDT and CDR2 is YYEEEE in the germline V gene. The CDR3 extends over 16 amino acids. The V gene end was trimmed by 3 bases and the J gene end by 3 bases; junction bases not matched to a gene: 6. The CDR3 reads CASSWRLAGGYNEQFF. The CDR3 DNA is TGTGCCAGCAGCTGGAGGTTAGCGGGGGGCTACAATGAGCAGTTCTTC.

This clonotype was recorded a few times. V is TRBV27 and J is TRBJ2-3, with 7 nucleotides matching TRBD1. The CDR3 spans 17 residues. V lost 3 bases and J lost 2; bases outside the gene matches: 11. Germline CDR1 MNHEY, CDR2 SMNVEV (reference sequence). CDR3: CASSFRSPGQTTDTQYF. The DNA of the CDR3 is TGTGCCAGCAGTTTTAGGAGTCCGGGACAGACCACAGATACGCAGTATTTT.

This clonotype was detected once. The V and J genes are TRBV19 and TRBJ2-1; D gene ambiguous. The CDR3 is 12 amino acids. From germline, CDR1 is LNHDA and CDR2 SQIVND (reference sequence). Trimming cost V 7 bases and J 3 bases, with 7 bases left between them. The CDR3: CASTGFYNEQFF. The CDR3 DNA reads as TGTGCCAGTACAGGCTTCTACAATGAGCAGTTCTTC.

V and J are TRBV15 and TRBJ1-2; TRBD1 is a possible D gene (5 bases). The CDR3 sequence is 15 residues long. Trimming shortened V by 1 base and J by 6 bases, and 15 bases separated the two germline ends. The germline V gene has CDR1 LNHNV and CDR2 YYDKDF (reference sequence). CDR3: CATSRAPTRGDGYTF. The CDR3, as DNA: TGTGCCACCAGCAGAGCCCCGACTCGGGGGGATGGCTACACCTTC.

V and J are TRBV9 and TRBJ2-5; TRBD1 might be the D (6 bases). The germline V gene encodes CDR1 SGDLS and CDR2 YYNGEE. The CDR3 sequence is 14 residues long. Trimming took 4 bases from V and 1 from J, leaving 11 bases between them. CDR3 bases: TGTGCCAGCAGCTCGGGACACACCCAAGAGACCCAGTACTTC. Translating it yields CASSSGHTQETQYF. The full variable domain, its missing parts supplied by reference TRBV9 and TRBJ2-5, is DSGVTQTPKHLITATGQRVTLRCSPRSGDLSVYWYQQSLDQGLQFLIQYYNGEERAKGNILERFSAQQFPDLHSELNLSSLELGDSALYFCASSSGHTQETQYFGPGTRLLVL.

This clonotype appeared many times. The CDR3 DNA sequence: TGTGCCAGCAGCACTCGGACAGGGGGGGAGACCCAGTACTTC. This codes for CASSTRTGGETQYF. The V gene is TRBV7-9, the J gene TRBJ2-5; TRBD1 aligns across 10 bases. From germline, CDR1 is SEHNR and CDR2 FQNEAQ (reference sequence). This CDR3 region has 14 residues. Unmatched junction bases numbered 5, after V lost 5 bases and J lost 5 bases.

This clonotype turned up a few times. The chain recombines TRBV6-5 with TRBJ2-1, with 15 bases matching TRBD2. The CDR3 is 17 residues long. The germline V gene encodes CDR1 MNHEY and CDR2 SVGAGI. V was pared by 4 bases and J by 7 bases, with 8 bases of the junction left unmatched. The CDR3: CASSLKRTSGRENEQFF. As DNA, the CDR3 is TGTGCCAGCAGTTTAAAACGGACTAGCGGGAGGGAGAATGAGCAGTTCTTC.

The chain recombines TRBV23-1 with TRBJ2-5; 9 nucleotides line up with TRBD2. TRBV23-1 is designated an ORF whose function remains uncertain. The CDR3 spans 15 residues. The junction had 8 bases not matched to a gene; V was cut back by 7 bases and J by 2 bases. The CDR3: CASIGTSKAQETQYF. The CDR3 region has the DNA TGCGCCAGCATTGGGACTAGCAAGGCACAAGAGACCCAGTACTTC.

The chain is built from TRBV27 and TRBJ1-4; D is unclear. Between the trimmed V and J ends, which lost 3 bases and 3 bases, there was a span of 8 bases. The CDR3 covers 14 residues. Germline V CDR1 and CDR2: MNHEY, SMNVEV (reference sequence). In nucleotides, the CDR3 is TGTGCCAGCAGTTTCGACGGTCCTAATGAAAAACTGTTTTTT. Amino acids: CASSFDGPNEKLFF.

This clonotype was observed at least ten times. This chain connects TRBV20-1 to TRBJ2-3; 12 bases match TRBD1. J gave up 2 bases and V 3 bases, and 12 bases lay outside the gene matches. Per germline, CDR1 DFQATT and CDR2 SNEGSKA (reference sequence). CDR3 length: 18 residues. CDR3 DNA sequence: TGCAGTGCTAGGCAGTTGGGGACAGGGGGCTCACACACAGATACGCAGTATTTT. Translation gives CSARQLGTGGSHTDTQYF.

This clonotype was seen a handful of times. The chain links TRBV20-1 to TRBJ1-1; a possible D gene is TRBD1 (6 bases). V was cut by 1 base and J by 5 bases, with 14 bases left in between. This CDR3 is 14 amino acids long. Per the germline V gene, CDR1 is DFQATT and CDR2 is SNEGSKA (reference sequence). The CDR3 nucleotides are TGCAGTGCTAGAGTTGGGGGGGGCGAAACTGAAGCTTTCTTT. Translation gives CSARVGGGETEAFF.

The table lists this clonotype with many counts. The chain employs TRBV20-1 and TRBJ1-3; D is unclear. Trimming stripped 3 bases from V and 0 bases from J, with 6 bases between. Germline lookup yields CDR1 DFQATT and CDR2 SNEGSKA (reference sequence). The CDR3 covers 13 residues. CDR3 coding DNA: TGCAGTGCTAGGCCCATCTCTGGAAACACCATATATTTT. Its protein is CSARPISGNTIYF.